This entry lists 14 T cell receptor beta chains sequenced from one sample in a study of shared clonotypes between healthy human individuals. Libraries were prepared by immunoSEQ multiplex PCR; TCRdb keeps only in-frame clonotypes and omits some of them. The sample carries 2 million to 2.5 million clones, roughly 93% recorded once. Sequencing used naive CD4+ T cells from PBMCs. Subset described: CD45RA+ positively selected. These receptor sequences come from a man between 18 and 29 years old in good health. Some clones in this sample may be carry-over from other donors' samples.

The chain carries TRBV6-1 and TRBJ1-2, with TRBD1 matching 8 bases. The length of the CDR3 is 15 residues. The trim removed 5 bases at V and 2 bases at J, leaving 7 bases unmatched. The germline V gene encodes CDR1 MNHNS and CDR2 SASEGT. The CDR3 DNA reads TGTGCCAGCAGTACTCTAGGACAGGGCAACTATGGCTACACCTTC. This sequence encodes CASSTLGQGNYGYTF.

J is TRBJ1-2 and V is TRBV5-4; 7 bases map to TRBD1. Germline-derived CDR1 and CDR2 are SGHNT and YYREEE (reference sequence). The CDR3 extends over 14 amino acids. V gave up 4 bases and J gave up 3 bases; unmatched junction bases: 6. CDR3: CASSPGTVDYGYTF. In nucleotides, the CDR3 is TGTGCCAGCAGCCCCGGGACAGTAGACTATGGCTACACCTTC.

V gene TRBV28 combines with J gene TRBJ2-4, with 9 bases matching TRBD2. The V gene's germline CDR1 is MDHEN and CDR2 SYDVKM. There are 15 residues in the CDR3. V lost 3 bases and J lost 5; bases outside the gene matches: 5. DNA for the CDR3: TGTGCCAGCAGTTTGCTAGCGGGAAACCAAAACATTCAGTACTTC. This sequence encodes CASSLLAGNQNIQYF. The entire variable domain, with the rest obtained from reference TRBV28 and TRBJ2-4, is as follows: DVKVTQSSRYLVKRTGEKVFLECVQDMDHENMFWYRQDPGLGLRLIYFSYDVKMKEKGDIPEGYSVSREKKERFSLILESASTNQTSMYLCASSLLAGNQNIQYFGAGTRLSVL.

The chain employs TRBV7-9 and TRBJ2-7; 7 bases map to TRBD2. Germline V gene sequence: CDR1 SEHNR, CDR2 FQNEAQ (reference sequence). The ends lost 5 bases at V and 0 bases at J; junction bases unmatched: 10. This CDR3 is built from 16 residues. This CDR3 is CASSRLAGRLSYEQYF. The CDR3 region has the DNA TGTGCCAGCAGCCGACTAGCAGGGAGGCTCTCCTACGAGCAGTACTTC.

This rearrangement joins TRBV28 to TRBJ1-1, with a weak D call TRBD1 (5 bases). The CDR3 loop spans 15 amino acids. The V end was cut by 1 base, the J end by 2 bases, with 11 bases between. Germline values: CDR1 MDHEN, CDR2 SYDVKM. This CDR3 is CASSLLGRANTEAFF. The CDR3 nucleotides are TGTGCCAGCAGTTTATTAGGCAGGGCTAACACTGAAGCTTTCTTT.

V is TRBV27 and J is TRBJ2-2; 7 nucleotides match TRBD1. V dropped 6 bases and J dropped 7; count of bases not matched to a gene: 5. Germline CDR1 and CDR2: MNHEY and SMNVEV (reference sequence). The CDR3 extends over 13 amino acids. The CDR3 sequence is CASRDRWNGELFF. Written as DNA, the CDR3 is TGTGCCAGCAGGGACAGGTGGAACGGGGAGCTGTTTTTT.

This sequence joins TRBV5-1 and TRBJ2-5; D ambiguous. Germline CDR1 SGHRS, CDR2 YFSETQ. The germline V and J ends were trimmed by 2 bases and 4 bases, with 9 bases remaining between them. The CDR3 has 13 amino acids. CDR3 sequence: CASSFSPVETQYF. The CDR3 DNA reads TGCGCCAGCAGCTTCAGTCCCGTAGAGACCCAGTACTTC.

This clone was picked up one time. The chain uses TRBV18 and TRBJ1-1, with no clear D. Trimming cost V 5 bases and J 3 bases, with 13 bases left between them. CDR3 length: 14 residues. Germline lookup yields CDR1 KGHSH and CDR2 LQKENI. The CDR3 nucleotides are TGTGCCAGCTCATCCGCCGGGTCAGACACTGAAGCTTTCTTT. It is translated as CASSSAGSDTEAFF.

About this clone: Additional DNA sequences in this sample encode the identical CDR3. V usage is TRBV10-3 and J usage is TRBJ1-4; TRBD1 matches at 11 bases. Trimming took 8 bases from V and 7 from J; bases not matched to a gene: 3. Germline values: CDR1 ENHRY, CDR2 SYGVKD. This CDR3 is built from 13 residues. The CDR3 DNA is TGTGCCATCTCCGGGACAGGGGGTGAAAAACTGTTTTTT. This codes for CAISGTGGEKLFF.

The V and J genes are TRBV10-3 and TRBJ2-1; 7 bases line up with TRBD2. From germline, CDR1 is ENHRY and CDR2 SYGVKD. The CDR3 runs 15 residues. V lost 4 bases, J lost 7 bases, and 10 bases stayed unmatched. Written as DNA, the CDR3 is TGTGCCATCAGTGTGTCGGGGAGGGCCTTGAATGAGCAGTTCTTC. It yields the protein CAISVSGRALNEQFF.

This rearrangement joins TRBV7-6 to TRBJ2-7; 11 positions match TRBD1. The CDR3 totals 16 residues. V lost 5 bases, J lost 3 bases, and 9 bases stayed unmatched. Germline V CDR1 and CDR2: SGHVS, FNYEAQ. The CDR3 DNA follows: TGTGCCAGCAGCACAGGGACCGGGACAGGGGGCTACGAGCAGTACTTC. Its protein is CASSTGTGTGGYEQYF.

This chain connects TRBV30 to TRBJ1-1, with D uncertain. The CDR3 sequence is 13 residues long. V lost 0 bases, J lost 3 bases, and 8 bases lay in between. Germline V CDR1 and CDR2: GTSNPN, SVGIG (reference sequence). In nucleotides, the CDR3 is TGTGCCTGGAGTGTATCCAGGTACACTGAAGCTTTCTTT. Encoded protein: CAWSVSRYTEAFF.

The rearrangement links TRBV30 to TRBJ2-1; 8 bases match TRBD1. The germline V gene encodes CDR1 GTSNPN and CDR2 SVGIG (reference sequence). Losses at the gene ends were 2 bases for V and 9 bases for J; bases not matched to a gene: 3. This CDR3 is built from 12 residues. The CDR3 spells CAWSSGGGEQFF. The CDR3 nucleotides read TGTGCCTGGAGTTCAGGGGGCGGTGAGCAGTTCTTC.

This sequence joins TRBV5-1 and TRBJ2-3; weak D call: TRBD2 (5 bases). Trimming stripped 4 bases from V and 0 bases from J, with 15 bases between. The CDR3 is 16 amino acids. Looked up from germline, CDR1 is SGHRS and CDR2 is YFSETQ. The CDR3 sequence is CASSPEAITSTDTQYF. The DNA of the CDR3 is TGCGCCAGCAGCCCGGAGGCTATCACTAGCACAGATACGCAGTATTTT.